These 15 T cell receptor beta chains were all obtained from the same sample, sequenced in a study of metastatic and nonmetastatic thyroid tumors. All patients reached thyroid surgery having received no treatment beforehand. TCRdb recomputed clones from the PCR reads via MiXCR. The sample has 50,000 to 70,000 clones, about 4% seen once. Specimen: blood. The source is a female donor with papillary thyroid cancer or a benign thyroid nodule (not recorded which). Some clones in this sample may be carry-over from other donors' samples.

This clone showed up many times. V is TRBV18 and J is TRBJ1-2; the match to TRBD1 covers 9 bases. Trimming removed 5 bases from V and 6 bases from J; junction bases left unmatched: 4. The CDR3 consists of 13 residues. CDR1 KGHSH and CDR2 LQKENI come from the germline V gene. The CDR3 here is CASSSRQGDGYTF. The CDR3 coding sequence is TGTGCCAGCTCATCTCGACAGGGGGATGGCTACACCTTC.

There are a few counts of this clone. The chain is built from TRBV6-1 and TRBJ2-7, with 11 bases fitting TRBD2. The CDR3 extends over 16 amino acids. CDR1 is MNHNS and CDR2 is SASEGT in the germline V gene. V dropped 5 bases and J dropped 0; count of bases not matched to a gene: 6. CDR3 nucleotides: TGTGCCAGCAGTAGAACTAGCGGGGGAACCTCCTACGAGCAGTACTTC. It specifies CASSRTSGGTSYEQYF.

A few counts support this clone. The gene calls are TRBV5-1 and TRBJ1-1, with 9 bases that match TRBD1. The CDR3 is 14 amino acids. The junction had 1 base not matched to a gene; V was cut back by 3 bases and J by 1 base. Germline loops: CDR1 SGHRS, CDR2 YFSETQ. CDR3 residues: CASSWTGENTEAFF. The CDR3, as DNA: TGCGCCAGCAGCTGGACAGGGGAGAACACTGAAGCTTTCTTT. Full variable domain (rest looked up from reference TRBV5-1 and TRBJ1-1): KAGVTQTPRYLIKTRGQQVTLSCSPISGHRSVSWYQQTPGQGLQFLFEYFSETQRNKGNFPGRFSGRQFSNSRSEMNVSTLELGDSALYLCASSWTGENTEAFFGQGTRLTVV.

This chain uses TRBV24-1 with TRBJ2-1; the D gene is possibly TRBD1 (7 bases). CDR3 length: 16 residues. Trimming took off 4 bases at V and 4 bases at J, with 16 bases between the two ends. Germline CDR1 and CDR2: KGHDR and SFDVKD. In DNA, the CDR3 is TGTGCCACCAGTGACTCCATGACAGGGAGGTACAATGAGCAGTTCTTC. It codes for CATSDSMTGRYNEQFF.

This clone was recorded at least ten times. The junction departs from germline at one end; a sequencing error may be responsible. The J gene is TRBJ2-2, the V gene TRBV7-7; possible D gene TRBD1, 5 bases. This CDR3 is 15 amino acids long. The germline CDR1 and CDR2 sequences are SSHAT and FNYEAQ (reference sequence). In nucleotides, the CDR3 is TGTGCTAGCAGCCGCGCGACAGAGAACACCGGGGAGCTGTTTTTT. Encoded protein: CASSRATENTGELFF.

This clone was seen a handful of times. J is TRBJ2-3 and V is TRBV7-3; tentative D call: TRBD2 (7 bases). This CDR3 has 16 amino acids. V was clipped by 1 base and J by 3 bases, with 14 bases between them. Germline-derived CDR1 and CDR2 are SGHTA and FQGTGA. The CDR3 region is CASSLNAGGPTDTQYF. DNA of the CDR3: TGTGCCAGCAGCTTAAACGCCGGGGGGCCAACAGATACGCAGTATTTT.

This rearrangement joins TRBV24-1 to TRBJ2-2, with 7 bases lining up with TRBD1. Germline CDR1 and CDR2: KGHDR and SFDVKD. V was clipped by 7 bases and J by 5 bases; unmatched bases: 9. The CDR3 totals 15 residues. CDR3 residues: CATSRDRSETGELFF. CDR3 DNA sequence: TGTGCCACCAGCCGGGACAGAAGCGAGACCGGGGAGCTGTTTTTT.

Concerning this clone: Being one base from a much bigger clone, this may be a read error. The CDR3 loop is CASSFGQGVPPRGFF. CDR3 nucleotide sequence: TGTGCCAGCAGCTTCGGACAGGGGGTCCCGCCGCGGGGTTTCTTT. The chain recombines TRBV7-8 with TRBJ1-1; TRBD1 matches 10 bases. The ends lost 3 bases at V and 13 bases at J; junction bases unmatched: 14. The CDR3 contains 15 residues. CDR1 is SGHVS and CDR2 is FQNEAQ in the germline V gene.

The sample holds many counts of this clone. V and J are TRBV2 and TRBJ1-5; D is unclear. The CDR3 is made up of 14 amino acids. Germline CDR1 SNHLY, CDR2 FYNNEI. Trimming removed 10 bases at V and 2 bases at J, with 15 bases between. CDR3: CATSISRRNQPQHF. The CDR3, as DNA: TGTGCCACCAGCATTTCCAGACGCAATCAGCCCCAGCATTTT.

In this sample, this clone turned up many times. The chain is built from TRBV20-1 and TRBJ1-4; 10 bases map to TRBD1. In germline, CDR1 is DFQATT, CDR2 SNEGSKA (reference sequence). The CDR3 totals 13 residues. V dropped 5 bases and J dropped 7; count of bases not matched to a gene: 4. CDR3 residues: CSAATGGSEKLFF. In DNA, the CDR3 is TGCAGTGCTGCGACAGGGGGCAGTGAAAAACTGTTTTTT.

This clone was counted ten times or more. The chain is built from TRBV5-6 and TRBJ1-5, with D possibly TRBD1 on 6 matching bases. Germline V lookup: CDR1 SGHDT, CDR2 YYEEEE. Trimming cost V 4 bases and J 3 bases, with 11 bases left between them. CDR3 length equals 14 residues. For the CDR3, the DNA is TGTGCCAGCAGCACTCGGACAGTCAATCAGCCCCAGCATTTT. Translated, it gives CASSTRTVNQPQHF.

This clone has ten or more counts. A much larger clone differs from this one at a single base, so this may be a read error. Other DNA sequences in the sample encode the same CDR3. The chain is built from TRBV7-9 and TRBJ1-6; D gene ambiguous. V was clipped by 5 bases and J by 6 bases, with 11 bases between them. Germline assignment: CDR1 SEHNR and CDR2 FQNEAQ (reference sequence). The CDR3 contains 14 residues. CDR3 coding DNA: TGTGCCAGCAGCAATGGGCAGATTAATTCACCCCTCCACTTT. Translation: CASSNGQINSPLHF.

This clone has ten or more counts. V usage is TRBV5-1 and J usage is TRBJ2-1; D call uncertain. CDR1 SGHRS and CDR2 YFSETQ come from the germline V gene. The CDR3 contains 13 residues. Trimming removed 0 bases at V and 4 bases at J, with 5 bases between. The CDR3 is CASSLDLYNEQFF. The CDR3 bases are TGCGCCAGCAGCTTGGACCTTTACAATGAGCAGTTCTTC.

This rearrangement joins TRBV12-3 or TRBV12-4 to TRBJ2-6; perhaps TRBD1 as D (6 bases). CDR3 length equals 15 residues. The V end was cut by 6 bases, the J end by 3 bases, with 12 bases between. CDR3 loop: CASSLSGVGANVLTF. The CDR3, as DNA: TGTGCCAGCAGCCTCTCAGGGGTTGGGGCCAACGTCCTGACTTTC.

This clone was found many times. This chain joins TRBV20-1 and TRBJ2-1; possible D gene TRBD2, 6 bases. CDR1 and CDR2 from the germline V gene are DFQATT and SNEGSKA (reference sequence). V was trimmed by 6 bases and J by 5 bases, leaving 14 bases between them. The CDR3 is 13 residues long. CDR3 region: CSATREYDNEQFF. CDR3 bases: TGCAGTGCGACCCGGGAGTATGACAATGAGCAGTTCTTC.